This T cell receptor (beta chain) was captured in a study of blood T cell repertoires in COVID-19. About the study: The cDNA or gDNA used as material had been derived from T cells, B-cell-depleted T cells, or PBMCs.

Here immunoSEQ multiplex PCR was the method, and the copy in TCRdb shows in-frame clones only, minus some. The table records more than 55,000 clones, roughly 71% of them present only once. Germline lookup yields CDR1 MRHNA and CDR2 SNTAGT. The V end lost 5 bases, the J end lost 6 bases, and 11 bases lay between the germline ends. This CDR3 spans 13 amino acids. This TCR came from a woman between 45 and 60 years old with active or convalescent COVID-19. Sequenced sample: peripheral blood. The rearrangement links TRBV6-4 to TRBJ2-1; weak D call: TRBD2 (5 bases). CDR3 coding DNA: TGTGCCAGCAGTCCGGACTCCACCAATGAGCAGTTCTTC. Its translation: CASSPDSTNEQFF.